This T cell receptor beta chain was sequenced for a study of cytomegalovirus exposure and HLA in healthy donors. General study points: Specific recognition of CMV antigens was confirmed in vitro for a few chains (all CMV-associated). The authors listed approximately 160 TCR beta chains as cytomegalovirus-associated. The classifier reportedly diagnosed cytomegalovirus status with high sensitivity and specificity.

This clone was counted a few times. Its antigen is undetermined. Clones were read by immunoSEQ multiplex PCR, and TCRdb kept only the in-frame ones, dropping some. This sample yields 120,000 to 150,000 clones, of which about 89% are seen a single time; about 3% belongs to the top ten. The sample consisted of PBMCs. The clonotype comes from a young woman in good health and CMV-seropositive.

In DNA form, the CDR3 reads TGCGCCAGCAGCCAATCACGGGGTAGTGGAGAGACCCAGTACTTC. This codes for CASSQSRGSGETQYF. The chain uses TRBV4-3 and TRBJ2-5, with D possibly being TRBD2 (5 bases). Germline-derived CDR1 and CDR2 are LGHNA and YSLEER. Trimming took 2 bases from V and 4 from J, leaving 14 bases between them. The CDR3 has 15 residues.